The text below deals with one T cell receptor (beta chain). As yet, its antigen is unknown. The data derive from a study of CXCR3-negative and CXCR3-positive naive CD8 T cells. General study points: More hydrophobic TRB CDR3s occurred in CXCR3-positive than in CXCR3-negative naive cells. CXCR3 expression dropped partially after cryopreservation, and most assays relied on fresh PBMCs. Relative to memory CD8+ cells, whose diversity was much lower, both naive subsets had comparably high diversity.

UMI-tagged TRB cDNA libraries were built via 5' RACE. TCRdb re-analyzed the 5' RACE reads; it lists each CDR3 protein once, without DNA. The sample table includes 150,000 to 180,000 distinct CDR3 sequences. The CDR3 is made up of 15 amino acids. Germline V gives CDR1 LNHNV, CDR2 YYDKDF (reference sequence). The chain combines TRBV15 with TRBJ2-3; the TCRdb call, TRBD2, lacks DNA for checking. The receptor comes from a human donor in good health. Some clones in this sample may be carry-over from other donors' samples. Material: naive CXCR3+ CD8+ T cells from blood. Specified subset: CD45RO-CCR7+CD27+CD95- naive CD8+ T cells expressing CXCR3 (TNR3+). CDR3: CATSGTSGGSDTQYF.